The T cell receptor beta chain described here comes from a study of cytomegalovirus exposure and HLA in healthy donors. For the study at large: Clustering assigned 70% to 85% of the roughly 400 genotyped donors to the Caucasian-associated ancestry cluster. Findings and caveats of the study: For most TCR beta V segments, an earlier analysis put the productive rate at about 90% or about 30% of the time.

With 60 Vbeta and 13 Jbeta primers, the PCR was carried out. Sequencing used immunoSEQ multiplex PCR; TCRdb keeps in-frame clones, though not all of them. The data contain 60,000 to 100,000 clones, roughly 79% of them seen just once; the ten biggest clones take up roughly 1.5%. Among the donors, all were healthy bone marrow donors. At the time of sampling, donors were nominally healthy, though unrecorded immune exposures were likely. After removal of 0 bases from V and 0 bases from J, the junction contained 7 bases not matched to a gene. The CDR3 spans 18 residues. Germline CDR1 is MGHRA and CDR2 is YSYEKL. As for this clone: Its antigen is undetermined.

This TCR came from a man aged 35 to 55 in good health and CMV-seronegative. Material for sequencing was PBMCs. The chain couples TRBV4-1 to TRBJ2-3, with 9 bases matching TRBD2. The CDR3 region is CASSQDLRGGISTDTQYF. CDR3 coding DNA: TGCGCCAGCAGCCAAGATCTGCGGGGGGGGATTAGCACAGATACGCAGTATTTT.